Presented here are 14 T cell receptor beta chains from one specimen sequenced in a study of blood T cell repertoires in COVID-19. Sequencing was performed with immunoSEQ multiplex PCR; in TCRdb, only in-frame clones are kept and a portion is missing. The top ten clones hold roughly 9.4% of a sample with around 200,000 clones, around 83% of them seen once. The sample taken for sequencing was peripheral blood. The origin of the receptors is a man between 35 and 55 years old with active or convalescent COVID-19.

This rearrangement joins TRBV6-1 to TRBJ1-6, with D possibly TRBD1 on 6 matching bases. The CDR3 has 14 residues. With 3 bases removed from V and 8 bases from J, the gap between germline ends came to 11 bases. Per the germline V gene, CDR1 is MNHNS and CDR2 is SASEGT. The DNA of the CDR3 is TGTGCCAGCAGTGACGGCGACAGGTATTCACCCCTCCACTTT. Residues: CASSDGDRYSPLHF.

V and J are TRBV14 and TRBJ2-5, with TRBD1 as a possible D gene (5 bases). Germline CDR1 and CDR2: SGHDN and FVKESK. Trimming pared 4 bases from V and 2 bases from J, leaving 17 bases between. CDR3 length equals 16 residues. The CDR3 DNA reads TGTGCCAGCAGCCCAGGACAATCAGGTTATCAAGAGACCCAGTACTTC. Translating it yields CASSPGQSGYQETQYF.

The chain links TRBV11-2 to TRBJ1-2; D gene unclear. V lost 8 bases and J 4 bases, leaving 20 bases between the germline ends. Germline V gene data show CDR1 as SGHAT and CDR2 as FQNNGV. The CDR3 consists of 15 residues. CDR3 sequence (DNA): TGTGCCAGCGGCTCCCAAGGCGGGGTTAGCTATGGCTACACCTTC. Residues: CASGSQGGVSYGYTF.

This chain connects TRBV6-1 to TRBJ2-7; D is perhaps TRBD1 (6 bases). Trimming stripped 1 base from V and 6 bases from J, with 10 bases between. The V gene's germline CDR1 is MNHNS and CDR2 SASEGT. The CDR3 runs 13 residues. The CDR3 coding sequence is TGTGCCAGCAGTGAAGTGCGAGGGGGCGAGCAGTACTTC. It codes for CASSEVRGGEQYF.

This clone has a single count. The chain links TRBV28 to TRBJ2-7; D is perhaps TRBD1 (6 bases). The CDR3 totals 14 residues. V shed 3 bases and J shed 3 bases, with 12 bases lying between them. Germline lookup yields CDR1 MDHEN and CDR2 SYDVKM. The CDR3 is CASSLTGLDYEQYF. The DNA of the CDR3 is TGTGCCAGCAGTTTGACAGGACTGGACTACGAGCAGTACTTC.

The chain is built from TRBV7-9 and TRBJ1-4; no definite D call. The CDR3 loop spans 17 amino acids. Germline V gene lookup returns CDR1 SEHNR and CDR2 FQNEAQ (reference sequence). Trimming cost V 3 bases and J 0 bases, with 14 bases left between them. This chain's CDR3 is CASSLGGRAATNEKLFF. The CDR3 coding sequence is TGTGCCAGCAGCTTGGGAGGACGGGCGGCAACTAATGAAAAACTGTTTTTT.

The chain joins TRBV7-6 to TRBJ2-7, with D perhaps matching TRBD1 (6 bases). The CDR3 extends over 16 amino acids. Per the germline V gene, CDR1 is SGHVS and CDR2 is FNYEAQ. The V end was cut by 1 base, the J end by 6 bases, with 19 bases between. CDR3 protein: CASSLGVRGTSAEQYF. In DNA, the CDR3 is TGTGCCAGCAGCTTAGGGGTGAGGGGGACCAGCGCCGAGCAGTACTTC.

The J gene is TRBJ2-1, the V gene TRBV29-1; 12 bases agree with TRBD2. Germline CDR1 SQVTM, CDR2 ANQGSEA. With 6 bases clipped from V and 1 base from J, the junction kept 4 bases outside the gene matches. This CDR3 is built from 15 residues. CDR3 region: CSVRTSGKSYNEQFF. The DNA for the CDR3 is TGCAGCGTACGGACTAGCGGGAAGTCCTACAATGAGCAGTTCTTC.

J is TRBJ2-2 and V is TRBV7-3; D ambiguous. Trimming removed 5 bases at V and 1 base at J, with 5 bases between. Germline-derived CDR1 and CDR2 are SGHTA and FQGTGA. The CDR3 is 13 amino acids. The CDR3 nucleotides are TGTGCCAGCAGCGCACAGAACACCGGGGAGCTGTTTTTT. Translated, it gives CASSAQNTGELFF.

On this clone itself: Relative to the germline gene, one junction end is altered; a read error may explain this. The gene calls are TRBV3-1 (or the pseudogene TRBV3-2) and TRBJ1-2; TRBD1 matches 10 bases. This CDR3 is built from 13 residues. Looked up from germline, CDR1 is LGHDT and CDR2 is YNNKEL (reference sequence). The CDR3 here is CASSQSGTGVPIF. CDR3 nucleotides: TGTGCCAGCAGCCAGTCCGGGACAGGGGTTCCGATCTTC.

J is TRBJ2-6 and V is TRBV27; maybe TRBD2 (5 bases). The CDR3 is 14 residues long. CDR1 is MNHEY, CDR2 SMNVEV, per germline (reference sequence). Trimming took 2 bases from V and 4 from J, leaving 6 bases between them. The CDR3: CASSLTGGANVLTF. CDR3 nucleotide sequence: TGTGCCAGCAGTTTAACGGGAGGGGCCAACGTCCTGACTTTC.

The chain uses TRBV15 and TRBJ2-2; TRBD2 aligns across 10 bases. J lost 7 bases, V lost 1 base, and 6 bases had no gene match. The CDR3 has 16 amino acids. Germline assignment: CDR1 LNHNV and CDR2 YYDKDF (reference sequence). CDR3 protein: CATSRVGLAGVGELFF. In nucleotides, the CDR3 is TGTGCCACCAGCAGAGTTGGGCTAGCGGGAGTCGGGGAGCTGTTTTTT. Using reference TRBV15 and TRBJ2-2 for the parts outside the CDR3, the full variable domain is DAMVIQNPRYQVTQFGKPVTLSCSQTLNHNVMYWYQQKSSQAPKLLFHYYDKDFNNEADTPDNFQSRRPNTSFCFLDIRSPGLGDTAMYLCATSRVGLAGVGELFFGEGSRLTVL.

The rearrangement uses TRBV5-1 and TRBJ2-1; 10 bases are shared with TRBD2. V lost 5 bases and J lost 4; bases outside the gene matches: 6. The CDR3 spans 15 residues. Germline V CDR1 and CDR2: SGHRS, YFSETQ. In DNA, the CDR3 is TGCGCCAGCAGACTAGCGGGATCCGTATACAATGAGCAGTTCTTC. This encodes CASRLAGSVYNEQFF.

This chain links TRBV28 with TRBJ1-1, with D possibly being TRBD1 (5 bases). The germline CDR1 and CDR2 sequences are MDHEN and SYDVKM. The CDR3 runs 15 residues. V was clipped by 5 bases and J by 2 bases, with 15 bases between them. CDR3 protein: CASSPAGFFNTEAFF. The CDR3 nucleotides read TGTGCCAGCAGTCCGGCAGGGTTCTTTAACACTGAAGCTTTCTTT. Full variable domain (rest looked up from reference TRBV28 and TRBJ1-1): DVKVTQSSRYLVKRTGEKVFLECVQDMDHENMFWYRQDPGLGLRLIYFSYDVKMKEKGDIPEGYSVSREKKERFSLILESASTNQTSMYLCASSPAGFFNTEAFFGQGTRLTVV.